This is a list of T cell receptor beta chains from one sample in a study of beta chain features in type 1 diabetes. Clones were read by immunoSEQ multiplex PCR, and TCRdb kept only the in-frame ones, dropping some. The sample contains 130,000 or so clones, about 9.2% of which appear only once. The sample comprised central memory CD4+ T cells from blood. The source is a man aged 18 to 29 in good health. The CDR3 runs from the conserved cysteine through the conserved F or W. A D gene is named only where the DNA matches it firmly. A clone size is listed for some rows: how often the clone was seen (once, few, many), or a class if it is expanded.

d_call,clone_size,j_call,v_call,cdr3_nt,cdr3_aa
-,-,TRBJ2-6,TRBV7-6,TGTGCCAGCAGCTTATCTCCCGTCGTGGGGGCAACTTCTGGGGCCAACGTCCTGACTTTC,CASSLSPVVGATSGANVLTF
TRBD1,-,TRBJ1-3,TRBV9,TGTGCCAGCAGCGGCGGACAGGGAACGGCTGGAAACACCATATATTTT,CASSGGQGTAGNTIYF
TRBD2,-,TRBJ2-1,TRBV5-8,TGTGCCAGCAGCATCCTAGCGGGGGAGATTAATGAGCAGTTCTTC,CASSILAGEINEQFF
-,-,TRBJ2-7,TRBV29-1,TGCAGCGTTGAAGATTCGGCGGTCTCCTACGAGCAGTACTTC,CSVEDSAVSYEQYF
TRBD2,-,TRBJ2-5,TRBV27,TGTGCCAGCAGGGGACTAGCGGGGGGCGTGGAGACCCAGTACTTC,CASRGLAGGVETQYF
TRBD1,many,TRBJ1-4,TRBV4-1,TGCGCCAGCAGAACACCGGGACAGGGAAGGGAAAAACTGTTTTTT,CASRTPGQGREKLFF
-,few,TRBJ2-7,TRBV2,TGTGCCAGCAGGTTAAGGGGAGAGCAGTACTTC,CASRLRGEQYF
TRBD2,few,TRBJ2-7,TRBV4-3,TGCGCCAGCAGCCAAGGTTTAGCGGGGGGGACATCCTACGAGCAGTACTTC,CASSQGLAGGTSYEQYF
TRBD1,few,TRBJ1-1,TRBV4-1,TGCGCCAGCAGCCAGGGACAGGGCGCAATGAACACTGAAGCTTTCTTT,CASSQGQGAMNTEAFF
TRBD1,few,TRBJ1-2,TRBV4-2,TGTGCCAGCAGCCAAGGGACAGGGGGCGATGGTGGCTACACCTTC,CASSQGTGGDGGYTF
TRBD1,-,TRBJ1-6,TRBV9,TGTGCCAGCAGTACCGGGACAGGGGCTTCACCCCTCCACTTT,CASSTGTGASPLHF
TRBD1,-,TRBJ1-2,TRBV2,TGTGCCAGCAGTGAAGCGGCAGGGGGAGGTGATGGCTACACCTTC,CASSEAAGGGDGYTF